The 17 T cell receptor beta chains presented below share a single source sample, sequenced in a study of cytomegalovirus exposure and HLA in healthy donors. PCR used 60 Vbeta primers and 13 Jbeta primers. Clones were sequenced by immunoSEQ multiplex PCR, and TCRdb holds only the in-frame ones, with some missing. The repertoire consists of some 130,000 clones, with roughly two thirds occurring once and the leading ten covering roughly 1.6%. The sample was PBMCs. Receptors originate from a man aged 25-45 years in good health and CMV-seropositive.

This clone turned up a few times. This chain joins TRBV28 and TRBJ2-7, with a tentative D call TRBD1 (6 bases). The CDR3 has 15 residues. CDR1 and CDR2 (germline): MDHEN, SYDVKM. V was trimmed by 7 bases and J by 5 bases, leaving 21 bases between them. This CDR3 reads CASIRPGTRGDEQYF. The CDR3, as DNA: TGTGCCAGCATAAGACCCGGGACACGGGGTGACGAGCAGTACTTC. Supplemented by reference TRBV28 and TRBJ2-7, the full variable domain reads DVKVTQSSRYLVKRTGEKVFLECVQDMDHENMFWYRQDPGLGLRLIYFSYDVKMKEKGDIPEGYSVSREKKERFSLILESASTNQTSMYLCASIRPGTRGDEQYFGPGTRLTVT.

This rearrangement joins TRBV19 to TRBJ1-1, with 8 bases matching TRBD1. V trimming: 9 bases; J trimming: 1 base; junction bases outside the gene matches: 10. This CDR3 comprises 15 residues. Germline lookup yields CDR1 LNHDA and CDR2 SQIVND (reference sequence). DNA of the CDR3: TGTGCCAGGGGACAGGCAATGGGCGGGAACACTGAAGCTTTCTTT. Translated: CARGQAMGGNTEAFF.

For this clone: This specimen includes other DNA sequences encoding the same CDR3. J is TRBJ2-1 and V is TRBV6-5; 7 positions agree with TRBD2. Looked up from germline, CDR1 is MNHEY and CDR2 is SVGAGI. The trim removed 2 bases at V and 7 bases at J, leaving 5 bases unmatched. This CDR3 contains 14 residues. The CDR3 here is CASSYGGRVNEQFF. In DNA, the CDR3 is TGTGCCAGCAGTTACGGTGGGAGGGTGAATGAGCAGTTCTTC.

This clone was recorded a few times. CDR3 residues: CAISESEIGSGNTIYF. The CDR3 DNA sequence: TGTGCCATCAGTGAGTCGGAGATAGGCTCTGGAAACACCATATATTTT. The chain links TRBV10-3 to TRBJ1-3; D ambiguous. Looked up from germline, CDR1 is ENHRY and CDR2 is SYGVKD. With 0 bases removed from V and 0 bases from J, the gap between germline ends came to 9 bases. The CDR3 runs 16 residues.

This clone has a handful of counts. This CDR3 is CASSPSSGTQYF. CDR3 sequence (DNA): TGCGCCAGCAGCCCCTCTTCCGGTACGCAGTATTTT. The chain uses TRBV4-3 and TRBJ2-3; D gene ambiguous. Looked up from germline, CDR1 is LGHNA and CDR2 is YSLEER. The CDR3 covers 12 residues. Trimming took 4 bases from V and 8 from J, leaving 10 bases between them.

For the CDR3, the DNA is TGCGCCAGCAGCCAGAACCGGGACAGGGTGTTCAATGAGCAGTTCTTC. This encodes CASSQNRDRVFNEQFF. The chain uses TRBV4-1 and TRBJ2-1; 9 bases match TRBD1. V dropped 3 bases and J dropped 6; count of bases not matched to a gene: 9. Germline V gene lookup returns CDR1 MGHRA and CDR2 YSYEKL. The CDR3 covers 16 residues.

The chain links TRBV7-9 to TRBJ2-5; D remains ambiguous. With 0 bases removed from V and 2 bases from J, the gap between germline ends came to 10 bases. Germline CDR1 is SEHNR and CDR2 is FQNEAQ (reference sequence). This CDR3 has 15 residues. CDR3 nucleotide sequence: TGTGCCAGCAGCTTAGCCCTCCTGCGGCAAGAGACCCAGTACTTC. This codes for CASSLALLRQETQYF.

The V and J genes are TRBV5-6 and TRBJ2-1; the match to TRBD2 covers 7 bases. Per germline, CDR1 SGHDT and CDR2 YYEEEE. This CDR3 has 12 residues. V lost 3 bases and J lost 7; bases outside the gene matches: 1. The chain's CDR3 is CASSWGGNEQFF. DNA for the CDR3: TGTGCCAGCAGCTGGGGGGGGAATGAGCAGTTCTTC.

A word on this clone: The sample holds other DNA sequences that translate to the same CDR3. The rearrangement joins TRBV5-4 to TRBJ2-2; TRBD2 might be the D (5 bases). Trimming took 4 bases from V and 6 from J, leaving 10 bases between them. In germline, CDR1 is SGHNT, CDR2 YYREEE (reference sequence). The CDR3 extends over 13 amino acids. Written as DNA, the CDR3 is TGTGCCAGCAGCCTGGACGGGGCCGGGGAGCTGTTTTTT. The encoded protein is CASSLDGAGELFF.

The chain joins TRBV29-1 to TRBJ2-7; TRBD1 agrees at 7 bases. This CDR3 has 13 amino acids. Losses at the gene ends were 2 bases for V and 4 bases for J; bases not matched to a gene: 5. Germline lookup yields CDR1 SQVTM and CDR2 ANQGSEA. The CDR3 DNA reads TGCAGCGTTGAAATTCGCAGGGGGTACGAGCAGTACTTC. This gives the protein CSVEIRRGYEQYF.

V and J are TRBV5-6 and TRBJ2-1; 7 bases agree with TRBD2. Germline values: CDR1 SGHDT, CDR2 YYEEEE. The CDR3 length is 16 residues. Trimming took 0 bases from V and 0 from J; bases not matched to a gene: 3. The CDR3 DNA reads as TGTGCCAGCAGCTTGGTGAGGACTAGCTCCTACAATGAGCAGTTCTTC. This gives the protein CASSLVRTSSYNEQFF.

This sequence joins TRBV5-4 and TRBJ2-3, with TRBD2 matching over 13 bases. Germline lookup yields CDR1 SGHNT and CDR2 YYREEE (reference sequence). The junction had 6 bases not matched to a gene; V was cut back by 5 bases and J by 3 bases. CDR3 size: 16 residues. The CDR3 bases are TGTGCCAGCAGGGCCGGACTAGCGGGAGAAACAGATACGCAGTATTTT. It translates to CASRAGLAGETDTQYF.

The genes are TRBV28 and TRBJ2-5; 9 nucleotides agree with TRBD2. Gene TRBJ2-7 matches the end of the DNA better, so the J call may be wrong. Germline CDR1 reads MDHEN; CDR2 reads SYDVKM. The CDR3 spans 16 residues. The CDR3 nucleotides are TGTGCCAGCAGTCCATCTTGGCGGGAGGGGTTCTACGAGCAGTACTTC. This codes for CASSPSWREGFYEQYF.

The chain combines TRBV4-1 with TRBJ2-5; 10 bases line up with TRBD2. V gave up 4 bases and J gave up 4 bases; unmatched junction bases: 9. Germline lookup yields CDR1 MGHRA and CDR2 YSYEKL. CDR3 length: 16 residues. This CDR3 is CASSRIGLAEGETQYF. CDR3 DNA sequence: TGCGCCAGCAGCCGTATAGGACTAGCGGAGGGAGAGACCCAGTACTTC.

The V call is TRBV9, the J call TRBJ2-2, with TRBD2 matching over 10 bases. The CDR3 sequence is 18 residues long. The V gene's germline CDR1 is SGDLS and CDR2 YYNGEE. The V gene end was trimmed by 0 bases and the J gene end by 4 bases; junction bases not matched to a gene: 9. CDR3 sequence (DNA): TGTGCCAGCAGCGTAGGGGTCCGATGGACTAGCGGCACCGGGGAGCTGTTTTTT. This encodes CASSVGVRWTSGTGELFF.

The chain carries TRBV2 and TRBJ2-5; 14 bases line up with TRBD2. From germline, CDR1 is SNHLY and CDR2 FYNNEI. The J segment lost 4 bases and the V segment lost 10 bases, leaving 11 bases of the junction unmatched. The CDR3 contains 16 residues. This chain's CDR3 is CAKGLAGEGGGETQYF. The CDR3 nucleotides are TGTGCCAAGGGACTAGCGGGAGAAGGGGGGGGAGAGACCCAGTACTTC. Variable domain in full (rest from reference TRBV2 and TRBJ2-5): EPEVTQTPSHQVTQMGQEVILRCVPISNHLYFYWYRQILGQKVEFLVSFYNNEISEKSEIFDDQFSVERPDGSNFTLKIRSTKLEDSAMYFCAKGLAGEGGGETQYFGPGTRLLVL.

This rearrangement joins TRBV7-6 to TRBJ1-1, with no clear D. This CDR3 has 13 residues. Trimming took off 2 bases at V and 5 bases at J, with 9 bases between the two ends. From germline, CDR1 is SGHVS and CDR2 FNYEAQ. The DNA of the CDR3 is TGTGCCAGCAGCTTAACGACGGGTACTGAAGCTTTCTTT. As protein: CASSLTTGTEAFF.